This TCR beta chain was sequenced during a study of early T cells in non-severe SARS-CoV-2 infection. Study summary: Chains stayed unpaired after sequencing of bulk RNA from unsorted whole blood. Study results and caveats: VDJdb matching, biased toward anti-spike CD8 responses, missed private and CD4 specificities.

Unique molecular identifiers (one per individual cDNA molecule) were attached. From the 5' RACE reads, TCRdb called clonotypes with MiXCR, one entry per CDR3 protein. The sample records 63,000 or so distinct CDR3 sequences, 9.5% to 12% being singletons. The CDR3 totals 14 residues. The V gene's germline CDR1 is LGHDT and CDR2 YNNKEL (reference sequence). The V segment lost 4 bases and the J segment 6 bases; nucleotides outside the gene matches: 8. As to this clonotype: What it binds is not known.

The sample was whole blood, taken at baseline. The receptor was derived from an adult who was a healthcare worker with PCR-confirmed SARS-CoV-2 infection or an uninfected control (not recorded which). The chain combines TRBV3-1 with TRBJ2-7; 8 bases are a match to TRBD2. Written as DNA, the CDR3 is TGTGCCAGCAGCCCGGGACTAGTGGGATTCGAGCAGTACTTC. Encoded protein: CASSPGLVGFEQYF.